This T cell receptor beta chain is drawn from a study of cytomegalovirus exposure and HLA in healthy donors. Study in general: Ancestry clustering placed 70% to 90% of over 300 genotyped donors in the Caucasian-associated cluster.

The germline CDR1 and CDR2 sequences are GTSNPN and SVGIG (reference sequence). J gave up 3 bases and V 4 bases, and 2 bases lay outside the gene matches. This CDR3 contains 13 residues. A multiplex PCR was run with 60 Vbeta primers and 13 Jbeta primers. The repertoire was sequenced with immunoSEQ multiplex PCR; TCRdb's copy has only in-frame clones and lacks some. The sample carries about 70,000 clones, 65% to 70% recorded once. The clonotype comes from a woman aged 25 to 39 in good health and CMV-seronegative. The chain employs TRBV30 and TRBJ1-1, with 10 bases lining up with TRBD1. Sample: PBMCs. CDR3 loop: CAWTGQGYTEAFF. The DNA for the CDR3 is TGTGCCTGGACGGGACAGGGGTACACTGAAGCTTTCTTT.